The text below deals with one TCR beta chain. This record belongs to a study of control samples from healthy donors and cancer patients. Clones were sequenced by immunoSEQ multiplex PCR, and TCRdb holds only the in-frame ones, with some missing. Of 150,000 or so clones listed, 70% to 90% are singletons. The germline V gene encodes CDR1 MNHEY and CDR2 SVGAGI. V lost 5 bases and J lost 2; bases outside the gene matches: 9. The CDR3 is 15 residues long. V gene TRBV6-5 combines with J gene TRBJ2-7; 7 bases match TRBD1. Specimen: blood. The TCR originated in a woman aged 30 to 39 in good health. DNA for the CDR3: TGTGCCAGCAGTCCCCGGGACAGCCAGGCCTACGAGCAGTACTTC. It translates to CASSPRDSQAYEQYF.